What follows are 9 T cell receptor beta chains derived from one specimen sequenced in a study of blood T cell repertoires in COVID-19. Profiling relied on immunoSEQ multiplex PCR, and the TCRdb table lists in-frame clones only, not all of them. The top ten clones hold about 2.5% of a sample with about 220,000 clones, roughly 85% of them seen once. Material for sequencing was peripheral blood. These TCRs come from an older woman with COVID-19, enrolled during active disease.

The chain links TRBV7-2 to TRBJ1-2; D may be TRBD1 (5 bases). The V gene lost 0 bases and the J gene lost 0 bases, with 11 bases spanning the gap. Germline assignment: CDR1 SGHTA and CDR2 FQGNSA. This CDR3 has 16 residues. CDR3 sequence reads: CASSLAQGLPNYGYTF. In DNA, the CDR3 is TGTGCCAGCAGCTTAGCGCAGGGACTTCCTAACTATGGCTACACCTTC.

The chain employs TRBV5-1 and TRBJ2-3; 8 nucleotides line up with TRBD2. V trimming: 0 bases; J trimming: 3 bases; junction bases outside the gene matches: 6. The CDR3 covers 16 residues. Germline CDR1 reads SGHRS; CDR2 reads YFSETQ. The CDR3 bases are TGCGCCAGCAGCTTGGCAGCGGGGGCCCTGACAGATACGCAGTATTTT. Translated, it gives CASSLAAGALTDTQYF.

The rearrangement joins TRBV16 to TRBJ1-1; 9 bases fit TRBD1. Germline V gene lookup returns CDR1 KGHSY and CDR2 FQNENV. This CDR3 is built from 14 residues. V was pared by 3 bases and J by 2 bases, with 1 base of the junction left unmatched. In DNA form, the CDR3 reads TGTGCCAGCAGCCATACAGGGGGCAACACTGAAGCTTTCTTT. This translates into CASSHTGGNTEAFF.

The chain links TRBV12-3 or TRBV12-4 to TRBJ2-7; D not certain. The V end lost 4 bases, the J end lost 7 bases, and 11 bases lay between the germline ends. The CDR3 contains 12 residues. CDR3 residues: CASSSSPVEQYF. DNA for the CDR3: TGTGCCAGCAGTTCATCCCCGGTTGAGCAGTACTTC.

The rearrangement links TRBV23-1 to TRBJ1-1; 7 bases line up with TRBD1. TRBV23-1 is reported as an ORF; its role is uncertain. The CDR3 sequence is 16 residues long. After removal of 3 bases from V and 4 bases from J, the junction contained 11 bases not matched to a gene. The CDR3, as DNA: TGCGCCAGCAGTCAGCAGAAGACAGGGATGATCACTGAAGCTTTCTTT. Translated, it gives CASSQQKTGMITEAFF.

CDR3 DNA sequence: TGTGCCAGCAGCCGGGGAGGTGATATGTATGAAGCTTTCTTT. This codes for CASSRGGDMYEAFF. The chain employs TRBV13 and TRBJ1-1, with D unresolved. Trimming removed 5 bases from V and 7 bases from J, with 17 bases in between. Germline CDR1 and CDR2: PRHDT and FYEKMQ (reference sequence). The CDR3 is 14 residues long.

The chain carries TRBV6-5 and TRBJ1-1, with D possibly matching TRBD1 (5 bases). This CDR3 region has 15 residues. CDR1 is MNHEY and CDR2 is SVGAGI in the germline V gene. V lost 6 bases and J 2 bases, leaving 16 bases between the germline ends. The CDR3 DNA sequence: TGTGCCAGCAGGAGGCAGGGCCAGTATAACACTGAAGCTTTCTTT. It yields the protein CASRRQGQYNTEAFF.

This clone has a handful of counts. The rearrangement joins TRBV11-1 to TRBJ2-1; TRBD2 matches at 11 bases. This CDR3 is built from 15 residues. After removal of 8 bases from V and 4 bases from J, the junction contained 7 bases not matched to a gene. Germline V gene sequence: CDR1 SGHAT, CDR2 FQDESV (reference sequence). CDR3 bases: TGTGCCAGCGGATTTAGCGGGAGGGATTACAATGAGCAGTTCTTC. Translating it yields CASGFSGRDYNEQFF.

This chain uses TRBV4-3 with TRBJ1-5; the D is unclear. V was clipped by 0 bases and J by 7 bases, with 16 bases between them. The germline V gene encodes CDR1 LGHNA and CDR2 YSLEER. The CDR3 extends over 16 amino acids. The CDR3 is CASSQDLGGSGQPQHF. CDR3 sequence (DNA): TGCGCCAGCAGCCAAGACTTGGGCGGTTCGGGGCAGCCCCAGCATTTT.